This T cell receptor beta chain appears in the sequencing data of a study of T cells after yellow fever vaccination. Study-wide background: The SMART-Seq v4 Ultra Low Input method served to prepare the low-cell-number fractions.

Study findings and constraints: Detected again after the booster were most primary-vaccination clones, at 95% to 98% CD4 and about 89% CD8.

The CDR3 consists of 11 residues. CDR1 and CDR2 from the germline V gene are SQVTM and ANQGSEA. V dropped 5 bases and J dropped 5 bases, with 7 bases sitting between them. This clonotype was found many times. Its target is unknown. UMIs were added to TCR cDNA along with a universal primer site when it was made by 5'RACE template switching. Each CDR3 protein is one row after TCRdb ran MiXCR on the 5' RACE reads. The sample comprises some 63,000 distinct CDR3 sequences, 7.4% of which are singletons, and 36% rests with the top ten. The receptor comes from a man aged 25 to 45 who received the YFV17D yellow fever vaccine. V gene TRBV29-1 combines with J gene TRBJ2-1; D gene unclear. Sequencing was performed on CD8+ T cells sorted from PBMCs, taken 15 days after the yellow fever booster vaccination. The CDR3 region has the DNA TGCAGCGTTTGGGGTGACAATGAGCAGTTCTTC. Amino acids: CSVWGDNEQFF.